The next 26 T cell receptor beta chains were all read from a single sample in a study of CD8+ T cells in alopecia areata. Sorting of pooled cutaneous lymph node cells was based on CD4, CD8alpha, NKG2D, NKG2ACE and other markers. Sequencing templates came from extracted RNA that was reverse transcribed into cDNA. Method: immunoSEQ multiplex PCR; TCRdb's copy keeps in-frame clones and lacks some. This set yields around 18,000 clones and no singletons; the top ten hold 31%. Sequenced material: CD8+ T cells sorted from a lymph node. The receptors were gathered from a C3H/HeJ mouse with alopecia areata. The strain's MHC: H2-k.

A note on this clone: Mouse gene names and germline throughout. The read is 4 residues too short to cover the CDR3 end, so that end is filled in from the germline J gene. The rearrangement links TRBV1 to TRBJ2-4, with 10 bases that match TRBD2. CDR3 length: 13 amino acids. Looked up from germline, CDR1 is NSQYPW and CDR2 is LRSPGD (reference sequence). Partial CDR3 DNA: TGCACCCAAGACTGGGGGGCGGAAAAC. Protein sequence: CTQDWGAEN. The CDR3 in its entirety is CTQDWGAENTLYF.

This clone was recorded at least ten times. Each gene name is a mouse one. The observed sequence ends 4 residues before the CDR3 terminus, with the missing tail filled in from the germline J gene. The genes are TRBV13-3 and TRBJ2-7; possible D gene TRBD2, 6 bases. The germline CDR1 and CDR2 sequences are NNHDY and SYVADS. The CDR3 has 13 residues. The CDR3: CASSAGGTHEQYF. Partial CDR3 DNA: TGTGCCAGCAGTGCCGGGGGGACCCAT.

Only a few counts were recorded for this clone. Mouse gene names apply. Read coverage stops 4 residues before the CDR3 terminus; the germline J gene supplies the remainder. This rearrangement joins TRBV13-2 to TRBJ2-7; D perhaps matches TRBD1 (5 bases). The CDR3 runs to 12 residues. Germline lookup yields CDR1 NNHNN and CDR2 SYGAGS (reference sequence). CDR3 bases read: TGTGCCAGCGGTCCCGGCAGGGAT. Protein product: CASGPGRD. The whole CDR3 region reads CASGPGRDEQYF.

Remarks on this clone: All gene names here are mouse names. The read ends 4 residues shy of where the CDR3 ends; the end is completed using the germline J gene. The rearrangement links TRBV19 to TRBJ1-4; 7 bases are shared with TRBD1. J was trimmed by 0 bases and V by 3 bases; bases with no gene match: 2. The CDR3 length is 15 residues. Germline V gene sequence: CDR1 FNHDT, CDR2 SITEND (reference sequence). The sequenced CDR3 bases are TGTGCCAGCAGTAACGGGACAGTTTCCAACGAA. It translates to CASSNGTVSNE. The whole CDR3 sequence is CASSNGTVSNERLFF.

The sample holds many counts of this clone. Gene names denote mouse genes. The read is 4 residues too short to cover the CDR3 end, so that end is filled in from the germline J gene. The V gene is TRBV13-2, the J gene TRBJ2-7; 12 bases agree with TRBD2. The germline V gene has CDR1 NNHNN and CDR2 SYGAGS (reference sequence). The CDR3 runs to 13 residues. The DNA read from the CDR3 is TGTGCCAGCGGGGGGGACTGGGGGGAT. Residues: CASGGDWGD. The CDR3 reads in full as CASGGDWGDEQYF.

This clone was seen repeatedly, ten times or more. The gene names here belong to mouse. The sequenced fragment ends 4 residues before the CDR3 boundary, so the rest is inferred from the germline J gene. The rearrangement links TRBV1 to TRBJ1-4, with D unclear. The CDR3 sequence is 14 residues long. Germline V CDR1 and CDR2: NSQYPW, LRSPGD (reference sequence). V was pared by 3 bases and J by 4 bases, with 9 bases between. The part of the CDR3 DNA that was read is TGCACCTGCAGTGCCCGACAAAACAACGAA. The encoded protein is CTCSARQNNE. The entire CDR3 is CTCSARQNNERLFF. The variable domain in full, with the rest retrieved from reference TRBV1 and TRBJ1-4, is VTLLEQNPRWRLVPRGQAVNLRCILKNSQYPWMSWYQQDLQKQLQWLFTLRSPGDKEVKSLPGADYLATRVTDTELRLQVANMSQGRTLYCTCSARQNNERLFFGHGTKLSVL.

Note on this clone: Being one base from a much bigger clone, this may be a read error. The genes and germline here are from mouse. CDR3 sequence reads: CASSRGTTNSDYTF. CDR3 bases read: TGTGCCAGCAGTCGCGGGACAACAAACTCC. The chain couples TRBV14 to TRBJ1-2; a possible D gene is TRBD1 (6 bases). The read comes to an end 4 residues before the CDR3 does, leaving the germline J gene to fill in the end. V lost 4 bases and J lost 0, with 10 bases in between. Germline V lookup: CDR1 SGHDT, CDR2 FRDEAV. The CDR3 has 14 residues.

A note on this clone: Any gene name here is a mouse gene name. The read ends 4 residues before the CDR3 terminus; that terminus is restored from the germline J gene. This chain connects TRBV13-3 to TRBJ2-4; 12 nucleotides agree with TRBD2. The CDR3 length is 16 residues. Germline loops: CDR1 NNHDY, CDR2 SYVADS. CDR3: CASSGLGGRGENTLYF. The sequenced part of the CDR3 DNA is TGTGCCAGCAGTGGACTGGGGGGGCGGGGAGAAAAC.

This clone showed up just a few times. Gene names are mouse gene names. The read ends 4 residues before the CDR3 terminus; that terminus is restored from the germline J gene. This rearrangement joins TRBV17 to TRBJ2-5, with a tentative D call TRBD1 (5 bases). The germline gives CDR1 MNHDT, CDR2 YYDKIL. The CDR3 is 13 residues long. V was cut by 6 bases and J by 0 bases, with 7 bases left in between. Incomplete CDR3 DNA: TGTGCTAGCAGAGGGGTTAACCAAGAC. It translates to CASRGVNQD. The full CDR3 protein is CASRGVNQDTQYF.

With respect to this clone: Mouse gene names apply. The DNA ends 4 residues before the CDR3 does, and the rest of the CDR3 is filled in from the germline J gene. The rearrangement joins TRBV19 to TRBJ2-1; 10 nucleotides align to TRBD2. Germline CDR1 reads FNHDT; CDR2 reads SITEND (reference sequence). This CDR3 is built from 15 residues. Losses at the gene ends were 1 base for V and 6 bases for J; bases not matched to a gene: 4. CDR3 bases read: TGTGCCAGCAGTATAAGCTGGGGGGGCCTTGCT. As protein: CASSISWGGLA. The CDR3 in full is CASSISWGGLAEQFF.

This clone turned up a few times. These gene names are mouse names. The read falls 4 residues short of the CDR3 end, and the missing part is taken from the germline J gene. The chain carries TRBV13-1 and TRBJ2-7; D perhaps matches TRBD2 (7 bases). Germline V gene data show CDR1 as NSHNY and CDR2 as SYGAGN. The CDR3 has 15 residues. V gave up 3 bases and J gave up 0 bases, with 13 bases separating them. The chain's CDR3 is CASSGGGPFSYEQYF. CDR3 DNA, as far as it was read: TGTGCCAGCAGTGGTGGGGGGCCTTTCTCCTAT.

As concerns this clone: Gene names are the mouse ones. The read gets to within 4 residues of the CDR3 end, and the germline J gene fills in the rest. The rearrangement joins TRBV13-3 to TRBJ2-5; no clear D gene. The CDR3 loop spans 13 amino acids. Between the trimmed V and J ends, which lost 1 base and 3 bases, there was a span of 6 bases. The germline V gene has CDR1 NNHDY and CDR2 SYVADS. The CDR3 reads CASSDSHQDTQYF. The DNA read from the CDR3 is TGTGCCAGCAGTGATTCCCATCAAGAC.

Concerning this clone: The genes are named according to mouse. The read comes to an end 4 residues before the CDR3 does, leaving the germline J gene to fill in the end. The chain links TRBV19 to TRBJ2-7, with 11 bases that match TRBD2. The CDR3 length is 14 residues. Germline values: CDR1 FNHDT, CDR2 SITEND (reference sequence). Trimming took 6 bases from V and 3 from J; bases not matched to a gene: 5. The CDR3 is CASTPTGGDYEQYF. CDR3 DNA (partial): TGTGCCAGCACCCCGACTGGGGGGGACTAT.

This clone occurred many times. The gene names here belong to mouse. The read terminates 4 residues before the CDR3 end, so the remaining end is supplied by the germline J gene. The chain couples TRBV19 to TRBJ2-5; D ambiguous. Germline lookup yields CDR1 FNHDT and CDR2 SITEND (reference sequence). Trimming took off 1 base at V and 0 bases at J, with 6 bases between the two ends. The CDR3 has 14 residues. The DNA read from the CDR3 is TGTGCCAGCAGTATAACAATTAACCAAGAC. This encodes CASSITINQD. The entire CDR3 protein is CASSITINQDTQYF.

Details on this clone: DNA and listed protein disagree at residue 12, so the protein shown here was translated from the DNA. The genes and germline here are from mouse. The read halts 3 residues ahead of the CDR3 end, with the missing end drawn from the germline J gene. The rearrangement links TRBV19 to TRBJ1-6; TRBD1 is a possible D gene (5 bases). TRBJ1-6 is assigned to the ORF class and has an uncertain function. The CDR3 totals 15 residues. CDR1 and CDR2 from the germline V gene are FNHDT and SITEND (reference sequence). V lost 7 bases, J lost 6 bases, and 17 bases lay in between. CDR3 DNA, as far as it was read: TGTGCCAGCGCCGGGACTGAGAGGGGTAATTCGCCC. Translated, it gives CASAGTERGNSP. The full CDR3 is CASAGTERGNSPLYF.

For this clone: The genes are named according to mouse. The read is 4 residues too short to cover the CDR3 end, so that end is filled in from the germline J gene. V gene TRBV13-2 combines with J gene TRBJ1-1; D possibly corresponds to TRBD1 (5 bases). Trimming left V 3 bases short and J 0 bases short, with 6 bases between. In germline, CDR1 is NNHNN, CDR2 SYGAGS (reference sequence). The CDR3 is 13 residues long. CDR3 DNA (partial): TGTGCCAGCGGTGGACAGCCAAACACA. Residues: CASGGQPNT. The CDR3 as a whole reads CASGGQPNTEVFF.

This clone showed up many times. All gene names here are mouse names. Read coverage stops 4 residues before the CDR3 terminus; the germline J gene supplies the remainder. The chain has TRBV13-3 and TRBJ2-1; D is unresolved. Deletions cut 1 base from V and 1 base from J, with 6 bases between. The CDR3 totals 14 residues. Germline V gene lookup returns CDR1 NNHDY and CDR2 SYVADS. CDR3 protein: CASSDTENYAEQFF. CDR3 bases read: TGTGCCAGCAGTGATACAGAAAACTATGCT.

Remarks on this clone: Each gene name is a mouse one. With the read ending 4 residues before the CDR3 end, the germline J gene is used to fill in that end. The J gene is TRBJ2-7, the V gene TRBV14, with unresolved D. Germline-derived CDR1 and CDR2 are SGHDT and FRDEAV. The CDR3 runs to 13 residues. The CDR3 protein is CASSFYETYEQYF. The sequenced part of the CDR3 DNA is TGTGCCAGCAGTTTCTATGAGACATAT.

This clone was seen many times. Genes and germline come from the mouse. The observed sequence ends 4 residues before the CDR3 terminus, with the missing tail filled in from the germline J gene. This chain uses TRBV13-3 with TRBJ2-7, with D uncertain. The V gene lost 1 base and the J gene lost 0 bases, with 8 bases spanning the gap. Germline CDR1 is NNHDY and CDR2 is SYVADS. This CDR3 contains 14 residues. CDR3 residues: CASSDRHSSYEQYF. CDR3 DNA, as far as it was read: TGTGCCAGCAGTGATCGACACAGCTCCTAT.

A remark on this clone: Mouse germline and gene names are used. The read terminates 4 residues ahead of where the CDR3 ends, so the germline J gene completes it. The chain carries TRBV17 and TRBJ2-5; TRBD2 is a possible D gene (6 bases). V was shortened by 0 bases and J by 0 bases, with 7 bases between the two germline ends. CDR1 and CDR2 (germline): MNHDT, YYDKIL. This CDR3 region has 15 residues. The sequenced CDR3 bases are TGTGCTAGCAGTAGAGATTGGGGGAACCAAGAC. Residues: CASSRDWGNQD. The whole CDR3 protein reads CASSRDWGNQDTQYF.

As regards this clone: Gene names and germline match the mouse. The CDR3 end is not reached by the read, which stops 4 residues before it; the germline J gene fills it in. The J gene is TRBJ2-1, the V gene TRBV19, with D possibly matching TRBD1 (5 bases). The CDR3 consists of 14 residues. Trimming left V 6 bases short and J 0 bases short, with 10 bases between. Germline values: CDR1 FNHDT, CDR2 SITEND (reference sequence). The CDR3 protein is CASISRDNYAEQFF. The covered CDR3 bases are TGTGCCAGCATCAGCAGGGATAACTATGCT.

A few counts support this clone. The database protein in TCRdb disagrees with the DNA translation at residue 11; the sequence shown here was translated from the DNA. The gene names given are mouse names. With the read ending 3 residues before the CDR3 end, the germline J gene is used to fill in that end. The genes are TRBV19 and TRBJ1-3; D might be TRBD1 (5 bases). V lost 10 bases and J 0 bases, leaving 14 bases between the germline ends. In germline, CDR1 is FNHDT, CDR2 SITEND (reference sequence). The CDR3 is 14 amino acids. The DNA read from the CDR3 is TGTGCCGCGTCCTGGACAAATTCTGGAAATACG. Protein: CAASWTNSGNT. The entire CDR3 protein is CAASWTNSGNTLYF.

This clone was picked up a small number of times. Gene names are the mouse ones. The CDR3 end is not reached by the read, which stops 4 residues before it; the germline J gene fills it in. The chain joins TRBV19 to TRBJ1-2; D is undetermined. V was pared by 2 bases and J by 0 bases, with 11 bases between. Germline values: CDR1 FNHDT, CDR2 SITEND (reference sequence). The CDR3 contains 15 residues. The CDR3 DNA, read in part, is TGTGCCAGCAGTATGGGTACCCCTGCAAACTCC. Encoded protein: CASSMGTPANS. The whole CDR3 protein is CASSMGTPANSDYTF.

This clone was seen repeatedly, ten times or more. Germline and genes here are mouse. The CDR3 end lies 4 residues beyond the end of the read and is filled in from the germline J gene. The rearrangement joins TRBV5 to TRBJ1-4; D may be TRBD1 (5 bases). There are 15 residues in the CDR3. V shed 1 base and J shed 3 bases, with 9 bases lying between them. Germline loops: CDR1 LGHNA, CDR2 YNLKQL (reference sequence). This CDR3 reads CASSQAGLANERLFF. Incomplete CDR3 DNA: TGTGCCAGCAGCCAAGCAGGGTTGGCCAACGAA.

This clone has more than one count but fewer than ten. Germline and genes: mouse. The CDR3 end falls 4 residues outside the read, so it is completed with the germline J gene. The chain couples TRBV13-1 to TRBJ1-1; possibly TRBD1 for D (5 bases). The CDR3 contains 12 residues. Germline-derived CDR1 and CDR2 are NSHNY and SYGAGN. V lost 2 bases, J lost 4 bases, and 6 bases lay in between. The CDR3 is CASSEDTTEVFF. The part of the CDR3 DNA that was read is TGTGCCAGCAGTGAGGACACCACA.

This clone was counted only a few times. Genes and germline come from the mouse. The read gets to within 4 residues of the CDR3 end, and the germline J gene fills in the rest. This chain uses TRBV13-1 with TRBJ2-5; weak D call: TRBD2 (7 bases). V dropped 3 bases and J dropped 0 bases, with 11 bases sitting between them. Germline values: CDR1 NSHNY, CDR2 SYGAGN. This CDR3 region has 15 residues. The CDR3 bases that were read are TGTGCCAGCAGTGCGTGGGGGGCGAACCAAGAC. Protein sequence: CASSAWGANQD. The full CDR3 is CASSAWGANQDTQYF.